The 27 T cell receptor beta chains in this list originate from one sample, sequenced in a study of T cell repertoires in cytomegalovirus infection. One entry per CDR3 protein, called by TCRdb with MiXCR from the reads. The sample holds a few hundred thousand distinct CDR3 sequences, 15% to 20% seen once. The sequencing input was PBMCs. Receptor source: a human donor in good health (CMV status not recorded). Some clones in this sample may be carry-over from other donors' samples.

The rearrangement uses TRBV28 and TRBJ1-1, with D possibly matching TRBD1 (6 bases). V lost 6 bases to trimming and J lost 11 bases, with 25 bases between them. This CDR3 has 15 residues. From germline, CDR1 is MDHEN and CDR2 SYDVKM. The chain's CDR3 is CASSPPSGGASMAFF. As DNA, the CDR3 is TGTGCCAGCAGCCCACCCTCCGGGGGGGCGTCCATGGCTTTCTTT.

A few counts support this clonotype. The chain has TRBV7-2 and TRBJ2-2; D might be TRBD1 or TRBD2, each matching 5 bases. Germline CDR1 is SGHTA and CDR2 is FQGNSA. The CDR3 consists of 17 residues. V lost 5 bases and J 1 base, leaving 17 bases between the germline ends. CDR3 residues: CASSPNARGWNTGELFF. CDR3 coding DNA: TGTGCCAGCAGCCCAAACGCACGGGGCTGGAACACCGGGGAGCTGTTTTTT.

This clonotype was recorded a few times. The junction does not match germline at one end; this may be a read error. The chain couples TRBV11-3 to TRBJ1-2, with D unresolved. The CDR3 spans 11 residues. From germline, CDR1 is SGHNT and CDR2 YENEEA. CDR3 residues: CASSRGLLGPF. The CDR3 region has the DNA TGTGCCAGCAGCCGAGGACTGTTGGGCCCCTTC.

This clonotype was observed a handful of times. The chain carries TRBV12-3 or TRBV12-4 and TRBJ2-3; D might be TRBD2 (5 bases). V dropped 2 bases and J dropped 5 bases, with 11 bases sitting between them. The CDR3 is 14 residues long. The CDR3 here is CASSLYGSRDTQYF. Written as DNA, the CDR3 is TGTGCCAGCAGTTTATATGGGAGTCGAGATACGCAGTATTTT.

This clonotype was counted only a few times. CDR3 in amino acids: CASSPQGGSSYNEQFF. The CDR3 nucleotides are TGTGCCAGCAGCCCCCAGGGTGGGAGCTCCTACAATGAGCAGTTCTTC. V usage is TRBV11-3 and J usage is TRBJ2-1, with D perhaps given as TRBD1 or TRBD2 (5 bases each). V was shortened by 5 bases and J by 0 bases, with 14 bases between the two germline ends. Germline CDR1 is SGHNT and CDR2 is YENEEA. The CDR3 is 16 residues long.

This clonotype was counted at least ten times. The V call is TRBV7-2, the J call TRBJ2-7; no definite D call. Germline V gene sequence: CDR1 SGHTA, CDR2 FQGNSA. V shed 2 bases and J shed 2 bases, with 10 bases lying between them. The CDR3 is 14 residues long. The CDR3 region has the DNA TGTGCCAGCAGCTTAAGGTACTCCACCTACGAGCAGTACTTC. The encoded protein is CASSLRYSTYEQYF.

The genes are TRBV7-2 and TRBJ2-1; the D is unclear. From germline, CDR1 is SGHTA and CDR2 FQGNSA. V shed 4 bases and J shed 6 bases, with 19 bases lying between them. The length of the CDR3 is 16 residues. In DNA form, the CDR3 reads TGTGCCAGCAGCTCCCCCTTCTGGGTCGCAGGCAATGAGCAGTTCTTC. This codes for CASSSPFWVAGNEQFF.

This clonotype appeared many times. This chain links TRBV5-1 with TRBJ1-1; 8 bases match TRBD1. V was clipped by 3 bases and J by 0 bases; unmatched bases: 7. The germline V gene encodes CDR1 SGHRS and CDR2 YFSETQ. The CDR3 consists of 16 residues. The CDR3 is CASSWGWTGLNTEAFF. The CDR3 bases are TGCGCCAGCAGCTGGGGCTGGACAGGGCTGAACACTGAAGCTTTCTTT.

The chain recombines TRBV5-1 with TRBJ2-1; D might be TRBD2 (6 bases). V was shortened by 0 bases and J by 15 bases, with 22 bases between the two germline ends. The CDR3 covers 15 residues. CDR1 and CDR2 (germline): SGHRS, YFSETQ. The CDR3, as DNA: TGCGCCAGCAGCTTGGTGGCGGGACCCTCAGTCGGGCCGTTCTTC. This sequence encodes CASSLVAGPSVGPFF.

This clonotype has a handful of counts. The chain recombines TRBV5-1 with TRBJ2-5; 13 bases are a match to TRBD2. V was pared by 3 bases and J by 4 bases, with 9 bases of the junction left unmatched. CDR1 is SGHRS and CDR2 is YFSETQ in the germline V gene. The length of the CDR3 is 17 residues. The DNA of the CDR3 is TGCGCCAGCAGCTGGGGACTAGCGGGGCTGTCGGGAGAGACCCAGTACTTC. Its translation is CASSWGLAGLSGETQYF.

The DNA for the CDR3 is TGTGCCAGCAGCCAAGAAGGGGAAACCTACAATGAGCAGTTCTTC. Encoded protein: CASSQEGETYNEQFF. The chain recombines TRBV3-1 with TRBJ2-1; D might be TRBD1 (5 bases). Trimming left V 0 bases short and J 2 bases short, with 8 bases between. The CDR3 runs 15 residues. The germline V gene encodes CDR1 LGHDT and CDR2 YNNKEL (reference sequence).

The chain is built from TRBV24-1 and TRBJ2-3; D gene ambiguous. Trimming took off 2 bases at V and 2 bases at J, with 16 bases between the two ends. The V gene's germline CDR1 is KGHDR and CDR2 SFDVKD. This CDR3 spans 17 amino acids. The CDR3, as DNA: TGTGCCACCAGTGATTCCGCGTCTGGCGGACCCACAGATACGCAGTATTTT. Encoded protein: CATSDSASGGPTDTQYF.

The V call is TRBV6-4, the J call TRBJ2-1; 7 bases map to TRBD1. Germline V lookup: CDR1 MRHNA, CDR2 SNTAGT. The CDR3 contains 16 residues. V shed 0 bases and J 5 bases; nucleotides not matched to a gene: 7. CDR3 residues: CASSDSVGTVNNEQFF. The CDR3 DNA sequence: TGTGCCAGCAGTGACTCAGTCGGGACAGTGAACAATGAGCAGTTCTTC.

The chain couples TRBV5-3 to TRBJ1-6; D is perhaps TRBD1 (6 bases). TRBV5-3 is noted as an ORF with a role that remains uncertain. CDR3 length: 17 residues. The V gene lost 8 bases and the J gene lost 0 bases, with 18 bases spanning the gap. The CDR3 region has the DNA TGTGCCAGCAGCCTAGGGGGGGGAGCCTCCTATAATTCACCCCTCCACTTT. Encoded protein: CASSLGGGASYNSPLHF.

The CDR3 sequence: CASSLIGPWDGSSYNEQFF. The CDR3 region has the DNA TGTGCCAGCAGCCTAATCGGGCCCTGGGACGGAAGCTCCTACAATGAGCAGTTCTTC. V and J are TRBV3-1 and TRBJ2-1; D tentatively fits TRBD1 or TRBD2 (5 bases each). The CDR3 length is 19 residues. With 4 bases removed from V and 0 bases from J, the gap between germline ends came to 22 bases. CDR1 LGHDT and CDR2 YNNKEL come from the germline V gene (reference sequence).

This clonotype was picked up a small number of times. The CDR3 here is CSVHRGLETQYF. CDR3 sequence (DNA): TGCAGCGTTCACAGGGGGCTGGAGACCCAGTACTTC. The chain carries TRBV29-1 and TRBJ2-5; 9 positions match TRBD1. V dropped 5 bases and J dropped 5; count of bases not matched to a gene: 3. CDR1 SQVTM and CDR2 ANQGSEA come from the germline V gene. This CDR3 has 12 amino acids.

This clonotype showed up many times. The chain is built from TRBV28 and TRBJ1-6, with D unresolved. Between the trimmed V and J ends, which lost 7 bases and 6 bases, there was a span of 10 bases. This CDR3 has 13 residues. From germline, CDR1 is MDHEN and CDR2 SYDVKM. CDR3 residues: CASTLSGNSPLHF. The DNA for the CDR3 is TGTGCCAGCACCCTGAGTGGTAATTCACCCCTCCACTTT.

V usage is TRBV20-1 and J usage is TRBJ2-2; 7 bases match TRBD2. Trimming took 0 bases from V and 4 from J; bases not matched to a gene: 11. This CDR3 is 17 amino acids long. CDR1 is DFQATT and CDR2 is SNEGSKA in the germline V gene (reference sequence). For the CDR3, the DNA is TGCAGTGCTAGAGATCTCGGGGGGTATCCTGGCACCGGGGAGCTGTTTTTT. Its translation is CSARDLGGYPGTGELFF.

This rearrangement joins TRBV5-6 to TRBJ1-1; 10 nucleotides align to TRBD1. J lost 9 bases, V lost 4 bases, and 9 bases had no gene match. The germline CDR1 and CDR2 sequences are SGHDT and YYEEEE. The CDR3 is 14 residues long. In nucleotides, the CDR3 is TGTGCCAGCAGCAGTCGGGACAGGGGTAATAAAGCTTTCTTT. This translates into CASSSRDRGNKAFF.

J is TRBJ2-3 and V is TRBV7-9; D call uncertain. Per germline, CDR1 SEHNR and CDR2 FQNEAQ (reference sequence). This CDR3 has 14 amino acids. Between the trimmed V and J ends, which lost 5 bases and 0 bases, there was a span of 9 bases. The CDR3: CASSPLMSTDTQYF. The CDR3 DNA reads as TGTGCCAGCAGCCCTCTCATGAGCACAGATACGCAGTATTTT.

In DNA, the CDR3 is TGCAGTGCTAGATTTCCAGGGGAAGGAGGCAATCAGCCCCAGCATTTT. Amino acids: CSARFPGEGGNQPQHF. This chain joins TRBV20-1 and TRBJ1-5, with D tentatively TRBD1 (6 bases). V lost 2 bases to trimming and J lost 2 bases, with 16 bases between them. Germline assignment: CDR1 DFQATT and CDR2 SNEGSKA (reference sequence). The length of the CDR3 is 16 residues.

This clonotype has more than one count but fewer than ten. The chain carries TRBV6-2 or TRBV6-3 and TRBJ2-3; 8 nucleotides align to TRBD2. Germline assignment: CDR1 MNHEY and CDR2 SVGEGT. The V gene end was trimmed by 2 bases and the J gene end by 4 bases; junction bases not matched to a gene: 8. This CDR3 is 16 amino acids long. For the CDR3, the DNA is TGTGCCAGCAGTTACGCGCGGGAGGTACAAGCAGATACGCAGTATTTT. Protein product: CASSYAREVQADTQYF.

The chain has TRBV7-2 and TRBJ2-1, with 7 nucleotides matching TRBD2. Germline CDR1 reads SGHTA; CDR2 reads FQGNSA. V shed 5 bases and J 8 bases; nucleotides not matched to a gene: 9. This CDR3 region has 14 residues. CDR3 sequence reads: CASSARTRSYEQFF. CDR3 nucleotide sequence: TGTGCCAGCAGCGCGAGGACTAGATCCTATGAGCAGTTCTTC.

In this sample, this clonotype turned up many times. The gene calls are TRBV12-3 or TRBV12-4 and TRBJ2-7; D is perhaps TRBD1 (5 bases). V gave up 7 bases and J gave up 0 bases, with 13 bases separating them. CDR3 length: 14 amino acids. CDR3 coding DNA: TGTGCCAGCAATCCTCAGGGCCTCTCCTACGAGCAGTACTTC. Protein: CASNPQGLSYEQYF.

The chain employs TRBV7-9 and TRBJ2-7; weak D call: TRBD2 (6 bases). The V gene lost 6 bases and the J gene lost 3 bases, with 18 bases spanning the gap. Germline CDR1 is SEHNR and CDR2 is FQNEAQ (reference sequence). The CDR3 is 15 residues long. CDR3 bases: TGTGCCAGCAGTTCCCTGCGGGGCCATGGCTACGAGCAGTACTTC. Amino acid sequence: CASSSLRGHGYEQYF.

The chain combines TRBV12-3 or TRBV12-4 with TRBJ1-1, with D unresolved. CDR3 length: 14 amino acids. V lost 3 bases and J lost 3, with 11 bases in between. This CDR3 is CASSLQWVDTEAFF. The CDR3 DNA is TGTGCCAGCAGTTTGCAGTGGGTTGACACTGAAGCTTTCTTT.

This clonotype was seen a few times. The DNA of the CDR3 is TGTGCCAGCTCACCACCGGGACTAGCGGACCAAGAGACCCAGTACTTC. Its translation is CASSPPGLADQETQYF. The chain uses TRBV18 and TRBJ2-5; TRBD2 agrees at 11 bases. CDR1 and CDR2 from the germline V gene are KGHSH and LQKENI. V shed 0 bases and J 0 bases; nucleotides not matched to a gene: 0. The CDR3 loop spans 16 amino acids.